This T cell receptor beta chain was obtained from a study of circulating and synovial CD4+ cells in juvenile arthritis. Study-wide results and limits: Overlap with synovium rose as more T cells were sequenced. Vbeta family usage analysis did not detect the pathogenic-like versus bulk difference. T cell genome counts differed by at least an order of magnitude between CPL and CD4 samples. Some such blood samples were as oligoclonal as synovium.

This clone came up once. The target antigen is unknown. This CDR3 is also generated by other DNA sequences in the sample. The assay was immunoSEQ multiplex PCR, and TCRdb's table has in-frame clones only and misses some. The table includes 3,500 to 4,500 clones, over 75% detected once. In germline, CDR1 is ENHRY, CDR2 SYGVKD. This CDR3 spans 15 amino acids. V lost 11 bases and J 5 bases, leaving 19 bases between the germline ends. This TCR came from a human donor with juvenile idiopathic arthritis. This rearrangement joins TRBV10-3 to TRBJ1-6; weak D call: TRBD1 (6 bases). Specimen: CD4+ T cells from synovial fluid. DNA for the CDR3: TGTGCCGTGAAACAGGGTTTGGAGAATAATTCACCCCTCCACTTT. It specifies CAVKQGLENNSPLHF.